This TCR beta chain comes out of a study of blood T cell repertoires in COVID-19. Study summary: COVID-19 samples collected from the United States, Italy and Spain covered acute and convalescent phases. PBMCs, B-cell-depleted T cells, or T cells provided the cDNA or gDNA that made up the material.

Germline-derived CDR1 and CDR2 are MNHEY and SMNVEV (reference sequence). The CDR3 contains 14 residues. Trimming took off 4 bases at V and 5 bases at J, with 14 bases between the two ends. In the original analysis: Estimates of nucleated cell counts were drawn from the amplification of reference gene primers. Generated by immunoSEQ multiplex PCR, the TCRdb table keeps only in-frame clones and is missing some. V and J calls and clone size are as listed in that table; D and trimming were resolved from the DNA. The data contain roughly 50,000 clones, 90% to 95% of them seen just once; the ten biggest clones take up 3.5% to 5%.

This TCR was recovered from a man aged 50 or older with acute or convalescent COVID-19. The chain recombines TRBV27 with TRBJ1-1; a weak D match, TRBD1 (5 bases). The sequenced sample was peripheral blood. The chain's CDR3 is CASSYRGRVTEAFF. The CDR3 nucleotides are TGTGCCAGCAGTTACCGGGGGAGAGTAACTGAAGCTTTCTTT.